These 14 T cell receptor beta chains were all obtained from the same sample, sequenced in a study of blood T cells in healthy people across ages. Using a J-beta primer mix together with a sample-barcoded 5' primer, a second PCR was run for roughly 7 to 11 cycles. Via MiXCR, TCRdb re-called the 5' RACE reads, giving one row per CDR3 protein. The data show 920,000 or so distinct CDR3 sequences, over 35% seen once. Material: blood. The receptors originated from a woman aged 55-69 years in good health.

The chain has TRBV11-2 and TRBJ2-7; 7 bases map to TRBD2. J lost 0 bases, V lost 8 bases, and 7 bases had no gene match. Germline CDR1 is SGHAT and CDR2 is FQNNGV. The CDR3 spans 14 residues. The CDR3 nucleotides are TGTGCCAGCGGATTAGCGGGTCCCTCCTACGAGCAGTACTTC. Its translation is CASGLAGPSYEQYF.

The chain joins TRBV7-2 to TRBJ2-7, with a weak D call TRBD2 (6 bases). Deletions cut 0 bases from V and 3 bases from J, with 12 bases between. This CDR3 has 15 amino acids. Germline-derived CDR1 and CDR2 are SGHTA and FQGNSA. CDR3 amino acids: CASSLAAGLVYEQYF. CDR3 bases: TGTGCCAGCAGCTTAGCGGCGGGACTCGTCTACGAGCAGTACTTC.

The chain links TRBV20-1 to TRBJ2-1; TRBD2 is a possible D gene (5 bases). The V end was cut by 6 bases, the J end by 7 bases, with 19 bases between. This CDR3 contains 14 residues. The germline gives CDR1 DFQATT, CDR2 SNEGSKA (reference sequence). CDR3 loop: CSAKDDPSGNEQFF. CDR3 nucleotide sequence: TGCAGTGCCAAGGACGACCCTTCGGGAAATGAGCAGTTCTTC.

For this clonotype: A much larger clone differs by one base, so this may be a read error. This likely comes from a read error, as the CDR3 has no conserved phenylalanine or tryptophan at its end. The rearrangement links TRBV12-3 or TRBV12-4 to TRBJ2-1; 9 bases are shared with TRBD2. This CDR3 comprises 16 residues. Germline trimming cut 3 bases from V and 10 bases from J; bases unmatched to any gene: 13. The CDR3 bases are TGTGCCAGCAGTTTTGTCATTGCGGGAGGGCCAGGGGAGCAGTTCGTC. Protein sequence: CASSFVIAGGPGEQFV.

The genes are TRBV7-2 and TRBJ2-7, with TRBD2 as a possible D gene (5 bases). CDR1 SGHTA and CDR2 FQGNSA come from the germline V gene. V lost 2 bases and J lost 5, with 19 bases in between. CDR3 length: 16 residues. The CDR3 DNA follows: TGTGCCAGCAGCTTACCTAGGACTGGCTACAGAAACGAGCAGTACTTC. This sequence encodes CASSLPRTGYRNEQYF.

This chain joins TRBV11-2 and TRBJ2-2; TRBD2 matches 10 bases. J gave up 2 bases and V 3 bases, and 9 bases lay outside the gene matches. Germline V gives CDR1 SGHAT, CDR2 FQNNGV. This CDR3 spans 18 amino acids. Here the CDR3 DNA reads TGTGCCAGCAGCTTCTTTGCTAGCGGGAGCCCAAACACCGGGGAGCTGTTTTTT. This sequence encodes CASSFFASGSPNTGELFF.

This sequence joins TRBV13 and TRBJ1-2; perhaps TRBD1 as D (5 bases). Trimming took 5 bases from V and 5 from J, leaving 9 bases between them. Germline CDR1 and CDR2: PRHDT and FYEKMQ (reference sequence). The CDR3 runs 12 residues. CDR3 in amino acids: CASSTRDYGYTF. The CDR3, as DNA: TGTGCCAGCAGCACCAGGGATTATGGCTACACCTTC. Full variable domain (outside the CDR3, taken from reference TRBV13 and TRBJ1-2): AAGVIQSPRHLIKEKRETATLKCYPIPRHDTVYWYQQGPGQDPQFLISFYEKMQSDKGSIPDRFSAQQFSDYHSELNMSSLELGDSALYFCASSTRDYGYTFGSGTRLTVV.

This clonotype showed up just a few times. CDR3 protein: CASSLSGASGGYTF. DNA of the CDR3: TGTGCCAGCAGTTTATCGGGGGCATCGGGAGGCTACACCTTC. The chain recombines TRBV28 with TRBJ1-2; D may be TRBD1 (6 bases). Germline V lookup: CDR1 MDHEN, CDR2 SYDVKM. Trimming cost V 1 base and J 8 bases, with 14 bases left between them. This CDR3 has 14 amino acids.

This clonotype was seen more than once but under ten times. The J gene is TRBJ2-5, the V gene TRBV28; tentatively, D is TRBD1 (6 bases). The V end was cut by 6 bases, the J end by 0 bases, with 11 bases between. The V gene's germline CDR1 is MDHEN and CDR2 SYDVKM. This CDR3 has 14 amino acids. The DNA for the CDR3 is TGTGCCAGCAGCGGACAGCAGTACCAAGAGACCCAGTACTTC. Translating gives CASSGQQYQETQYF. The entire variable domain, with the rest obtained from reference TRBV28 and TRBJ2-5, is as follows: DVKVTQSSRYLVKRTGEKVFLECVQDMDHENMFWYRQDPGLGLRLIYFSYDVKMKEKGDIPEGYSVSREKKERFSLILESASTNQTSMYLCASSGQQYQETQYFGPGTRLLVL.

CDR3 residues: CASSIIGATGSLYGYTF. CDR3 nucleotide sequence: TGTGCCAGTAGTATCATAGGAGCGACAGGGAGTCTCTATGGCTACACCTTC. The rearrangement joins TRBV19 to TRBJ1-2, with 7 bases identical to TRBD1. The CDR3 runs to 17 residues. CDR1 and CDR2 from the germline V gene are LNHDA and SQIVND (reference sequence). J lost 4 bases, V lost 3 bases, and 14 bases had no gene match.

This sequence joins TRBV10-3 and TRBJ2-5; tentatively, D is TRBD1 or TRBD2 (5 bases each). The tail of the sequence fits TRBJ2-7 better, so the J call may be wrong. CDR3 length equals 15 residues. Germline V gives CDR1 ENHRY, CDR2 SYGVKD. The CDR3 DNA is TGTGCCATCAGTGACCCGGGGCGGAAAGGTGACGAGCAGTACTTC. Its translation: CAISDPGRKGDEQYF.

V is TRBV10-3 and J is TRBJ2-7, with 8 bases that match TRBD1. Germline loops: CDR1 ENHRY, CDR2 SYGVKD. J lost 4 bases, V lost 4 bases, and 12 bases had no gene match. The CDR3 is made up of 16 amino acids. The CDR3 here is CAISALGGQGVYEQYF. In nucleotides, the CDR3 is TGTGCCATCAGTGCTTTAGGAGGACAGGGAGTGTACGAGCAGTACTTC.

In this sample, this clonotype turned up many times. DNA for the CDR3: TGTGCCAGCAGCCCTAGACACGAGCAGTACTTC. This gives the protein CASSPRHEQYF. The rearrangement links TRBV12-3 or TRBV12-4 to TRBJ2-7; D unresolved. V lost 6 bases and J 5 bases, leaving 8 bases between the germline ends. The CDR3 runs to 11 residues.

The V gene is TRBV2, the J gene TRBJ2-3; 7 bases match TRBD2. J was trimmed by 2 bases and V by 6 bases; bases with no gene match: 11. Germline lookup yields CDR1 SNHLY and CDR2 FYNNEI. The CDR3 is 16 residues long. CDR3 nucleotides: TGTGCCAGCAGCGCGCCGGGACTACCCCTCACAGATACGCAGTATTTT. This translates into CASSAPGLPLTDTQYF. The full variable domain, completed using reference TRBV2 and TRBJ2-3, is EPEVTQTPSHQVTQMGQEVILRCVPISNHLYFYWYRQILGQKVEFLVSFYNNEISEKSEIFDDQFSVERPDGSNFTLKIRSTKLEDSAMYFCASSAPGLPLTDTQYFGPGTRLTVL.